This T cell receptor beta chain derives from a study of circulating tumor DNA in untreated peripheral T-cell lymphoma. The tumor tissue sample was taken at baseline before any treatment. The V and J ends lost 1 base and 4 bases, in that order; junction bases with no gene match: 8. In germline, CDR1 is SGHRS, CDR2 YFSETQ. The CDR3 totals 17 residues. The protocol was immunoSEQ multiplex PCR, while the TCRdb copy is restricted to in-frame clones and leaves out a portion. The sample has more than 1,000 clones, 70% to 85% seen once; the top ten hold 5.1%. The origin of this receptor is a human donor with peripheral T-cell lymphoma. The V and J genes are TRBV5-1 and TRBJ1-6; 7 nucleotides line up with TRBD1. The sample taken for sequencing was tumor tissue. For the CDR3, the DNA is TGCGCCAGCAGCTTGCGGTCAGGGGGAAGTTATAATTCACCCCTCCACTTT. Protein product: CASSLRSGGSYNSPLHF.